This TCR beta chain appears in the sequencing data of a study of shared T cell receptors in the human thymus. J lost 6 bases, V lost 7 bases, and 4 bases had no gene match. CDR1 is ENHRY, CDR2 SYGVKD, per germline. This CDR3 spans 13 amino acids. Sequencing was performed with immunoSEQ multiplex PCR; in TCRdb, only in-frame clones are kept and a portion is missing. The data show 700,000 to 750,000 clones, over 75% seen once. The sample was also reused in another study, on human thymus T cells. That source notes: Thymic material originated from resections removed in the course of corrective heart surgery.

The specimen sequenced was thymocytes. This receptor was taken from a girl under two years old with a congenital heart defect. The V gene is TRBV10-3, the J gene TRBJ2-1, with 9 bases identical to TRBD1. The CDR3 DNA follows: TGTGCCATCATGGGACAGGGCCTCAATGAGCAGTTCTTC. Its translation is CAIMGQGLNEQFF.